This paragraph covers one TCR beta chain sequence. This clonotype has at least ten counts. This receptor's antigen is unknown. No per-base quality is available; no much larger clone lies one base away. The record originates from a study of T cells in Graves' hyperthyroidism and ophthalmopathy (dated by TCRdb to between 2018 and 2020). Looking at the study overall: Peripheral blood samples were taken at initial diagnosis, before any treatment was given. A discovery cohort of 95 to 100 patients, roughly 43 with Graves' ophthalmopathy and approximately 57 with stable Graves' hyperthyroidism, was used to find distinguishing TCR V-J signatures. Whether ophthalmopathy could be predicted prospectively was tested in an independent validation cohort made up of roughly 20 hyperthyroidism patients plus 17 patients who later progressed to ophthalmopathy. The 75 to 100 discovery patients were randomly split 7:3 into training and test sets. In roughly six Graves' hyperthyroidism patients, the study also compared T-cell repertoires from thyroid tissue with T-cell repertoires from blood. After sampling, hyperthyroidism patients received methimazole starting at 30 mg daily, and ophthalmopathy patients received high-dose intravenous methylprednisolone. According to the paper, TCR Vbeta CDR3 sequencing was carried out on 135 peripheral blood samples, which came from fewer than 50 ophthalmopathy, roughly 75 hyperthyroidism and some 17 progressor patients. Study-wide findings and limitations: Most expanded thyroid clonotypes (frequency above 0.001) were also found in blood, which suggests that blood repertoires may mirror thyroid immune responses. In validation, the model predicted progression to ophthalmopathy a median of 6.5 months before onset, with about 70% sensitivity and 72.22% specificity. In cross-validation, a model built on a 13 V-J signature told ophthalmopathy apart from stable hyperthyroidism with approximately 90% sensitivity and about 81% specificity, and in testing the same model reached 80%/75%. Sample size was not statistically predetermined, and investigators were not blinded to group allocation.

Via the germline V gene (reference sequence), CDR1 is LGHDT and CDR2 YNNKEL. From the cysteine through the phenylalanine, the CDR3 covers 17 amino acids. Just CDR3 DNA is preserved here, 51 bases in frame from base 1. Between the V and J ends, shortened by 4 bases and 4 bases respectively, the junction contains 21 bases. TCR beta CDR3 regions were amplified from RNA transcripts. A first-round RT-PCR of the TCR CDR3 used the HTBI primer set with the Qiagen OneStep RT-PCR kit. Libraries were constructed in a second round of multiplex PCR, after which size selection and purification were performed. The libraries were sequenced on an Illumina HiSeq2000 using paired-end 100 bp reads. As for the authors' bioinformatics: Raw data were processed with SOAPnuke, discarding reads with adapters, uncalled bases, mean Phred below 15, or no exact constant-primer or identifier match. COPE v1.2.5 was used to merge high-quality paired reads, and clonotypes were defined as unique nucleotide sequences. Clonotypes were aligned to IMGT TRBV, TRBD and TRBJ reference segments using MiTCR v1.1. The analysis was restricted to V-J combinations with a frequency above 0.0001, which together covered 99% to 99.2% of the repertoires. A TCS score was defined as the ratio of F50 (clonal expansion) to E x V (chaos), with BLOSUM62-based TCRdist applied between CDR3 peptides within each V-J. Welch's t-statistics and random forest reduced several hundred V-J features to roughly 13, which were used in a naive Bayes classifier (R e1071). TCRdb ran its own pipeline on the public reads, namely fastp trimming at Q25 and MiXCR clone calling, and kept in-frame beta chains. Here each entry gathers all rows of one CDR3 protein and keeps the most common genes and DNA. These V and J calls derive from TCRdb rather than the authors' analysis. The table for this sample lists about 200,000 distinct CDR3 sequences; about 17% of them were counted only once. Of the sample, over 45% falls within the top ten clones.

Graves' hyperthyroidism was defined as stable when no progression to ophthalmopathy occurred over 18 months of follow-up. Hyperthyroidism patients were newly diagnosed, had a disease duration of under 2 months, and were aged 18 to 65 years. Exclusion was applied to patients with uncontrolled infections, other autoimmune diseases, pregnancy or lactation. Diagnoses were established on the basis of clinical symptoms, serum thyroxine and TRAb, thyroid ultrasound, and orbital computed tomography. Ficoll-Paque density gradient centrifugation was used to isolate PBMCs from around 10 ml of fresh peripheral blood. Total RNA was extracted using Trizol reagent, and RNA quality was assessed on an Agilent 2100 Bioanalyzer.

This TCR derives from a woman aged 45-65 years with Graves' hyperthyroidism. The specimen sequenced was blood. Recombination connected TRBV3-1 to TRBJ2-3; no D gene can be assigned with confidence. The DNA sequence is TGTGCCAGCAGCCCTCGCTGGGGTCAGGTGGATGCAGATACGCAGTATTTT. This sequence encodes CASSPRWGQVDADTQYF.